Each of the 29 T cell receptor beta chains below was sequenced from the same sample in a study of brain metastases from non-small cell lung cancer. Repertoires were generated with immunoSEQ multiplex PCR, while TCRdb's copy carries only in-frame clones and drops some. The sample has over a thousand clones, 80% seen once. What was sequenced was tumor-adjacent normal tissue. These receptors were collected from a donor aged 40 or over with non-small cell lung cancer.

The count of this clone is one. The V call is TRBV14, the J call TRBJ1-2; maybe TRBD1 (6 bases). Trimming left V 1 base short and J 6 bases short, with 15 bases between. Germline CDR1 is SGHDN and CDR2 is FVKESK. This CDR3 region has 15 residues. The chain's CDR3 is CASSQVQGVVNGYTF. The DNA for the CDR3 is TGTGCCAGCAGCCAAGTACAGGGAGTGGTAAATGGCTACACCTTC.

Concerning this clone itself: Other DNA sequences of this sample code for an identical CDR3. The rearrangement uses TRBV21-1 and TRBJ2-5; the listed D gene, TRBD2, was not tested against the DNA. TRBV21-1 is deemed a pseudogene. This CDR3 is 16 amino acids long. The CDR3 here is CASSTLRTSGQETQYF. For the CDR3, the DNA is TGTGCCAGCAGCACCCTACGAACTAGCGGACAAGAGACCCAGTACTTC.

This clone showed up just once. The chain links TRBV9 to TRBJ1-1; TRBD1 might be the D (5 bases). Trimming removed 3 bases at V and 8 bases at J, with 11 bases between. The CDR3 totals 12 residues. CDR1 and CDR2 (germline): SGDLS, YYNGEE. The CDR3 here is CASSEGFSEAFF. The CDR3 nucleotides are TGTGCCAGCAGCGAGGGGTTCTCCGAAGCTTTCTTT.

The gene calls are TRBV19 and TRBJ2-3; possibly TRBD1 for D (6 bases). The CDR3 is 18 amino acids. Germline assignment: CDR1 LNHDA and CDR2 SQIVND (reference sequence). Trimming left V 5 bases short and J 0 bases short, with 21 bases between. For the CDR3, the DNA is TGTGCCAGTAGTGGAAACGCCGGGACAACACCTAGCACAGATACGCAGTATTTT. Translation: CASSGNAGTTPSTDTQYF.

The chain couples TRBV25-1 to TRBJ2-7, with D unclear. This CDR3 is 13 amino acids long. The germline V and J ends were trimmed by 3 bases and 4 bases, with 10 bases remaining between them. Germline loops: CDR1 MGHDK, CDR2 SYGVNS. CDR3 in DNA: TGTGCCAGCAGTGACCCCGACGGGTACGAGCAGTACTTC. It codes for CASSDPDGYEQYF.

This clone was counted a single time. The J gene is TRBJ1-3, the V gene TRBV30; D unresolved. The CDR3 loop spans 13 amino acids. Germline-derived CDR1 and CDR2 are GTSNPN and SVGIG (reference sequence). DNA for the CDR3: TGTGCGTGGGCTTACTCCTCTGGAAACACCATATATTTT. Protein product: CAWAYSSGNTIYF.

This clone turned up a few times. The V and J genes are TRBV5-1 and TRBJ2-1; D unresolved. Between the trimmed V and J ends, which lost 4 bases and 11 bases, there was a span of 10 bases. CDR1 is SGHRS, CDR2 YFSETQ, per germline. The CDR3 sequence is 11 residues long. In DNA form, the CDR3 reads TGCGCCAGCAGCAAGGCCTTCCAGCAGTTCTTC. The encoded protein is CASSKAFQQFF.

The chain links TRBV12-3 or TRBV12-4 to TRBJ2-1; D may be TRBD1 (5 bases). Trimming shortened V by 2 bases and J by 6 bases, and 8 bases separated the two germline ends. This CDR3 spans 13 amino acids. CDR3 in DNA: TGTGCCAGCAGTTTAAGGGGCCTCAATGAGCAGTTCTTC. Protein product: CASSLRGLNEQFF.

This clone has a handful of counts. The gene calls are TRBV27 and TRBJ1-3, with D uncertain. In germline, CDR1 is MNHEY, CDR2 SMNVEV (reference sequence). This CDR3 has 13 amino acids. Trimming cost V 5 bases and J 7 bases, with 12 bases left between them. The CDR3 spells CASSPGMANTIYF. CDR3 coding DNA: TGTGCCAGCAGTCCGGGGATGGCCAACACCATATATTTT.

The chain joins TRBV29-1 to TRBJ1-1; D call uncertain. Germline V CDR1 and CDR2: SQVTM, ANQGSEA. V shed 2 bases and J shed 5 bases, with 21 bases lying between them. The CDR3 totals 16 residues. CDR3 sequence (DNA): TGCAGCGTTGAACTGTTCATTAAGGGCCTGGAAACTGAAGCTTTCTTT. Its protein product is CSVELFIKGLETEAFF. Full variable domain (remainder filled in from reference TRBV29-1 and TRBJ1-1): SAVISQKPSRDICQRGTSLTIQCQVDSQVTMMFWYRQQPGQSLTLIATANQGSEATYESGFVIDKFPISRPNLTFSTLTVSNMSPEDSSIYLCSVELFIKGLETEAFFGQGTRLTVV.

The rearrangement links TRBV7-2 to TRBJ1-1; perhaps TRBD1 as D (6 bases). Trimming removed 7 bases at V and 1 base at J, with 16 bases between. Germline V gives CDR1 SGHTA, CDR2 FQGNSA. The CDR3 runs to 15 residues. The CDR3 reads CASTPIGGTNTEAFF. CDR3 bases: TGTGCCAGCACCCCCATCGGGGGCACGAACACTGAAGCTTTCTTT.

The chain recombines TRBV7-2 with TRBJ2-3, with D possibly being TRBD1 (6 bases). The CDR3 runs to 13 residues. V was pared by 1 base and J by 5 bases, with 7 bases between. Looked up from germline, CDR1 is SGHTA and CDR2 is FQGNSA. CDR3 nucleotides: TGTGCCAGCAGCTTAGTGGGACAAGATACGCAGTATTTT. It is translated as CASSLVGQDTQYF.

The chain joins TRBV7-8 to TRBJ1-6, with 7 nucleotides matching TRBD1. Germline V gene sequence: CDR1 SGHVS, CDR2 FQNEAQ. With 1 base clipped from V and 8 bases from J, the junction kept 2 bases outside the gene matches. CDR3 size: 14 residues. CDR3 amino acids: CASSLDTGDSPLHF. CDR3 DNA sequence: TGTGCCAGCAGCTTAGATACAGGGGATTCACCCCTCCACTTT.

The DNA of the CDR3 is TGCGCCAGCAGCTCGTGGGGTCAGGAGGCTTTCTTT. Protein: CASSSWGQEAFF. This chain connects TRBV5-1 to TRBJ1-1, with no clear D. CDR3 length: 12 residues. CDR1 SGHRS and CDR2 YFSETQ come from the germline V gene. V lost 3 bases, J lost 11 bases, and 14 bases lay in between.

V is TRBV14 and J is TRBJ2-1; TRBD1 agrees at 10 bases. This CDR3 spans 15 amino acids. V lost 2 bases and J lost 9; bases outside the gene matches: 7. The germline V gene has CDR1 SGHDN and CDR2 FVKESK. The DNA of the CDR3 is TGTGCCAGCAGCCAATTAGGGACAGGGGATGGTGAGCAGTTCTTC. This encodes CASSQLGTGDGEQFF.

This chain links TRBV15 with TRBJ1-5, with 7 positions matching TRBD1. V was pared by 0 bases and J by 4 bases, with 12 bases of the junction left unmatched. Per germline, CDR1 LNHNV and CDR2 YYDKDF (reference sequence). This CDR3 contains 18 residues. The CDR3 region is CATSRDSNTGVGNQPQHF. The CDR3 DNA follows: TGTGCCACCAGCAGAGATTCTAACACAGGGGTTGGAAATCAGCCCCAGCATTTT. The variable domain in full, with the rest retrieved from reference TRBV15 and TRBJ1-5, is DAMVIQNPRYQVTQFGKPVTLSCSQTLNHNVMYWYQQKSSQAPKLLFHYYDKDFNNEADTPDNFQSRRPNTSFCFLDIRSPGLGDTAMYLCATSRDSNTGVGNQPQHFGDGTRLSIL.

The rearrangement uses TRBV29-1 and TRBJ2-3, with 9 bases lining up with TRBD2. Trimming removed 0 bases from V and 0 bases from J; junction bases left unmatched: 1. Germline V gene sequence: CDR1 SQVTM, CDR2 ANQGSEA. The CDR3 loop spans 15 amino acids. CDR3 in DNA: TGCAGCGTTGAAGATCTAGCGGGGAGCACAGATACGCAGTATTTT. It encodes CSVEDLAGSTDTQYF.

This clone has only a few counts. Other nucleotide sequences from this sample produce the same CDR3. The chain recombines TRBV29-1 with TRBJ1-1; D is ambiguous. This CDR3 has 11 residues. CDR1 is SQVTM and CDR2 is ANQGSEA in the germline V gene. V gave up 5 bases and J gave up 2 bases, with 6 bases separating them. The CDR3 sequence is CSVIGNTEAFF. The CDR3 bases are TGCAGCGTTATCGGTAACACTGAAGCTTTCTTT.

The genes are TRBV24-1 and TRBJ2-4; D is tentatively TRBD1 or TRBD2 (5 bases each). V lost 4 bases to trimming and J lost 11 bases, with 14 bases between them. This CDR3 spans 13 amino acids. Germline-derived CDR1 and CDR2 are KGHDR and SFDVKD. This CDR3 is CATSEAGTEVQYF. DNA for the CDR3: TGTGCCACCAGTGAAGCCGGGACGGAAGTTCAGTACTTC.

In its sample, this clone is large (0.1 to 1%). At the DNA level, this CDR3 is encoded by other sequences in the same sample as well. The CDR3 DNA sequence: TGTGCCAGCAGTTACCGTTCGGGACAATACTATGGCTACACCTTC. Translation gives CASSYRSGQYYGYTF. The chain recombines TRBV6-2 or TRBV6-3 with TRBJ1-2; possibly TRBD1 for D (6 bases). Between the trimmed V and J ends, which lost 2 bases and 3 bases, there was a span of 13 bases. CDR1 and CDR2 (germline): MNHEY, SVGEGT. The length of the CDR3 is 15 residues.

The rearrangement links TRBV14 to TRBJ2-7; D call uncertain. The CDR3 has 16 residues. V lost 1 base and J lost 5, with 18 bases in between. Germline V CDR1 and CDR2: SGHDN, FVKESK. In DNA, the CDR3 is TGTGCCAGCAGCCAAGTGGTAGGGCACCCCCTGGACGAGCAGTACTTC. This codes for CASSQVVGHPLDEQYF. Combining the CDR3 with reference TRBV14 and TRBJ2-7 gives the whole variable domain EAGVTQFPSHSVIEKGQTVTLRCDPISGHDNLYWYRRVMGKEIKFLLHFVKESKQDESGMPNNRFLAERTGGTYSTLKVQPAELEDSGVYFCASSQVVGHPLDEQYFGPGTRLTVT.

The V and J genes are TRBV19 and TRBJ1-3; D unresolved. Germline lookup yields CDR1 LNHDA and CDR2 SQIVND (reference sequence). CDR3 size: 14 residues. With 7 bases removed from V and 4 bases from J, the gap between germline ends came to 14 bases. The DNA for the CDR3 is TGTGCCAGTATTCAGGCAGTAGGAGGAAACACCATATATTTT. Translating it yields CASIQAVGGNTIYF.

This rearrangement joins TRBV12-3 or TRBV12-4 to TRBJ2-4; maybe TRBD1 (5 bases). This CDR3 region has 13 residues. Trimming removed 6 bases at V and 5 bases at J, with 11 bases between. The DNA for the CDR3 is TGTGCCAGCAGCCATGGGGCGCAAAACATTCAGTACTTC. Amino acids: CASSHGAQNIQYF.

The chain is built from TRBV7-2 and TRBJ1-1, with D unclear. The germline CDR1 and CDR2 sequences are SGHTA and FQGNSA. V shed 2 bases and J shed 4 bases, with 8 bases lying between them. The CDR3 loop spans 13 amino acids. The CDR3 reads CASSLSKGTEAFF. For the CDR3, the DNA is TGTGCCAGCAGCTTAAGCAAGGGCACTGAAGCTTTCTTT.

The chain is built from TRBV9 and TRBJ1-2; 11 positions agree with TRBD1. Germline V gene sequence: CDR1 SGDLS, CDR2 YYNGEE. J lost 2 bases, V lost 4 bases, and 10 bases had no gene match. The CDR3 covers 17 residues. The CDR3, as DNA: TGTGCCAGCAGCACCGGGACAGGGGGATATGTCAACTATGGCTACACCTTC. This sequence encodes CASSTGTGGYVNYGYTF.

This clone was seen only a few times. The chain has TRBV5-4 and TRBJ2-7; 8 bases are a match to TRBD1. Germline values: CDR1 SGHNT, CDR2 YYREEE (reference sequence). The trim removed 4 bases at V and 1 base at J, leaving 4 bases unmatched. There are 14 residues in the CDR3. The CDR3 here is CASSTGTGSYEQYF. CDR3 in DNA: TGTGCCAGCAGCACCGGGACAGGTTCCTACGAGCAGTACTTC. Full variable domain (rest looked up from reference TRBV5-4 and TRBJ2-7): ETGVTQSPTHLIKTRGQQVTLRCSSQSGHNTVSWYQQALGQGPQFIFQYYREEENGRGNFPPRFSGLQFPNYSSELNVNALELDDSALYLCASSTGTGSYEQYFGPGTRLTVT.

The chain employs TRBV7-8 and TRBJ2-6; TRBD1 might be the D (6 bases). The V end lost 5 bases, the J end lost 0 bases, and 17 bases lay between the germline ends. Germline V CDR1 and CDR2: SGHVS, FQNEAQ. The CDR3 runs 18 residues. The CDR3 bases are TGTGCCAGCAGCCCACGGGACACTCACGCCTCTGGGGCCAACGTCCTGACTTTC. Amino acid sequence: CASSPRDTHASGANVLTF.

The rearrangement links TRBV2 to TRBJ1-5, with a possible D match to TRBD1 (5 bases). Near its end, the DNA agrees better with TRBJ2-3, so the J call may be wrong. The CDR3 spans 14 residues. Germline values: CDR1 SNHLY, CDR2 FYNNEI. The CDR3 nucleotides are TGTGCCAGCAGTCCAGGACACATTAATCAGCCCCAGTATTTT. It translates to CASSPGHINQPQYF.

This chain links TRBV7-9 with TRBJ2-3; D could derive from TRBD1 or TRBD2 (6 bases each). V was pared by 1 base and J by 3 bases, with 20 bases between. The CDR3 has 18 amino acids. CDR1 and CDR2 from the germline V gene are SEHNR and FQNEAQ (reference sequence). CDR3 region: CASSLVGGFAGLTDTQYF. Written as DNA, the CDR3 is TGTGCCAGCAGCTTAGTCGGGGGCTTCGCCGGCCTGACAGATACGCAGTATTTT.